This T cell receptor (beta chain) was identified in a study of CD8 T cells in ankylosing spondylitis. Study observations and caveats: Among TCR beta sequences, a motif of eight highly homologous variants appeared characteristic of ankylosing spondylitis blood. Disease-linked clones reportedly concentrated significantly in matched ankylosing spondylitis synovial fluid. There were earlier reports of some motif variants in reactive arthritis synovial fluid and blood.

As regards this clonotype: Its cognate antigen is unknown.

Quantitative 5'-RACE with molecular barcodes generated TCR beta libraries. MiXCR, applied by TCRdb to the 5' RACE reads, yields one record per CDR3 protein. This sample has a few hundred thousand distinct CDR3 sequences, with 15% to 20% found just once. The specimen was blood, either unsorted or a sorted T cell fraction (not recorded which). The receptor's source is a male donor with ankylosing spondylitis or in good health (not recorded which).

CDR3 region: CASSPPGLAVSTDTQYF. The CDR3, as DNA: TGTGCCAGCAGCCCCCCCGGACTAGCTGTTTCCACAGATACGCAGTATTTT. The chain recombines TRBV4-2 with TRBJ2-3; 8 bases map to TRBD2. The CDR3 has 17 residues. The V and J ends lost 4 bases and 2 bases, in that order; junction bases with no gene match: 11. The germline gives CDR1 LGHNA, CDR2 YNFKEQ.